One sample yielded the 5 T cell receptor beta chains listed below, sequenced in a study of vaccination and CD4 T cells after COVID-19. Oncomine TCR Beta short-read sequencing was applied to DNA from cultured CD4+ T cells. Via MiXCR, TCRdb re-called the PCR reads, giving one row per CDR3 protein. The sample has roughly 6,800 distinct CDR3 sequences, under 55% seen once; the top ten hold about 15%. This sample's treatment: roughly ten-day PBMC culture with coronavirus spike peptide pools or control peptides (ViraFEST assay). CD4+ T-cell collection from the unexposed donor predated the COVID-19 pandemic (2011-2018). These receptors have no known antigen. Sequenced material: CD4+ T cells from blood, cultured in vitro. The source of these receptors is a human donor in good health.

The rearrangement joins TRBV5-1 to TRBJ1-1, with 7 positions matching TRBD1. Per germline, CDR1 SGHRS and CDR2 YFSETQ. J lost 4 bases, V lost 2 bases, and 11 bases had no gene match. This CDR3 contains 16 residues. CDR3 sequence: CASSFPRGGQLTEAFF. DNA of the CDR3: TGCGCCAGCAGCTTCCCTCGGGGGGGACAGCTCACTGAAGCTTTCTTT.

Of note for this clonotype: One end of the junction varies from germline; a read error may be responsible. The chain combines TRBV11-2 with TRBJ2-7; no reliable D call. CDR1 is SGHAT, CDR2 FQNNGV, per germline. The CDR3 covers 13 residues. The DNA of the CDR3 is TGTGTCAGCAGCCTTCAGTGGAACTACGAGCAGTACTTC. Its translation: CVSSLQWNYEQYF.

This clonotype qualifies as large. The rearrangement uses TRBV20-1 and TRBJ2-2; D perhaps matches TRBD2 (6 bases). CDR1 is DFQATT and CDR2 is SNEGSKA in the germline V gene (reference sequence). CDR3 length equals 13 residues. Deletions cut 6 bases from V and 8 bases from J, with 16 bases between. Here the CDR3 DNA reads TGCAGTGCGGAGGGGCCTGGGCGAGGGGAGCTGTTTTTT. This encodes CSAEGPGRGELFF.

V gene TRBV5-1 combines with J gene TRBJ2-5, with D perhaps TRBD2 (6 bases). The length of the CDR3 is 15 residues. Germline V CDR1 and CDR2: SGHRS, YFSETQ. The ends were cut back, 4 bases at V and 2 bases at J, with 15 bases in the middle. The DNA of the CDR3 is TGCGCCAGCAGCGTAGTAGCGGAGGCACAAGAGACCCAGTACTTC. Translation: CASSVVAEAQETQYF.

This clonotype was picked up a small number of times. The chain employs TRBV27 and TRBJ2-1, with D unresolved. Trimming took 6 bases from V and 6 from J, leaving 9 bases between them. Germline values: CDR1 MNHEY, CDR2 SMNVEV (reference sequence). CDR3 length equals 12 residues. CDR3 bases: TGTGCCAGCAGGACCGGGTCCAATGAGCAGTTCTTC. Translated: CASRTGSNEQFF.